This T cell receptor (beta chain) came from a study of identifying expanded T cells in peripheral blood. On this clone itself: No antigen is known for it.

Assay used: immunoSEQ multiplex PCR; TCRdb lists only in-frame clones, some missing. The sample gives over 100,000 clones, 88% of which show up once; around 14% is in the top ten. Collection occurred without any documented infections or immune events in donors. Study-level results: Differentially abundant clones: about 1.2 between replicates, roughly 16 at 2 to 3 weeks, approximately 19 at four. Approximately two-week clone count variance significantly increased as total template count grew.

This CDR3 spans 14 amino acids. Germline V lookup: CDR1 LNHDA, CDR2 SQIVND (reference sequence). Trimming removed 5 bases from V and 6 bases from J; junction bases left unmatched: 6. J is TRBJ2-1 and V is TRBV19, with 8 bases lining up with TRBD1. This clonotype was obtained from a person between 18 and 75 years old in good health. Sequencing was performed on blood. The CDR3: CASSPRTGSNEQFF. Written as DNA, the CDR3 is TGTGCCAGTAGTCCACGGACAGGGAGCAATGAGCAGTTCTTC.